Each of the 13 T cell receptor beta chains below was sequenced from the same sample in a study of early T cells in non-severe SARS-CoV-2 infection. TCRdb independently ran MiXCR on the 5' RACE reads; one entry per CDR3 protein. The sample lists some 64,000 distinct CDR3 sequences; 8% to 9% were seen once. The sequencing here drew on whole blood, taken at baseline. These receptors originate from an adult who was a healthcare worker with PCR-confirmed SARS-CoV-2 infection or an uninfected control (not recorded which).

This clonotype was observed a few times. The V and J genes are TRBV5-1 and TRBJ2-1; 7 bases line up with TRBD2. CDR3 length equals 14 residues. Germline V CDR1 and CDR2: SGHRS, YFSETQ. The V gene end was trimmed by 4 bases and the J gene end by 7 bases; junction bases not matched to a gene: 8. The CDR3 reads CASSPGTILNEQFF. DNA of the CDR3: TGCGCCAGCAGCCCCGGGACTATCTTGAATGAGCAGTTCTTC.

This clonotype came up a few times. The genes are TRBV6-2 or TRBV6-3 and TRBJ2-7; D gene uncertain. CDR1 MNHEY and CDR2 SVGEGT come from the germline V gene. V dropped 0 bases and J dropped 5 bases, with 11 bases sitting between them. This CDR3 is 14 amino acids long. DNA for the CDR3: TGTGCCAGCAGTTACTCCTGGGTTGGGGACGAGCAGTACTTC. Translation: CASSYSWVGDEQYF.

This clonotype was detected many times. This chain uses TRBV7-2 with TRBJ2-7, with 7 bases identical to TRBD2. The CDR3 spans 14 residues. CDR1 is SGHTA and CDR2 is FQGNSA in the germline V gene. Trimming at V came to 11 bases and at J to 1 base, leaving 11 bases not matched to a gene. CDR3 protein: CAGSRVAGSYEQYF. In DNA form, the CDR3 reads TGTGCCGGCTCGCGAGTAGCGGGTTCCTACGAGCAGTACTTC.

This clonotype was seen many times. The V call is TRBV4-3, the J call TRBJ2-1, with D possibly being TRBD2 (6 bases). This CDR3 has 15 residues. The ends were cut back, 0 bases at V and 7 bases at J, with 13 bases in the middle. Germline V gene data show CDR1 as LGHNA and CDR2 as YSLEER. CDR3 protein: CASSQDGRDVNEQFF. The CDR3 region has the DNA TGCGCCAGCAGCCAAGATGGGCGGGACGTGAATGAGCAGTTCTTC.

There are a few counts of this clonotype. The chain has TRBV4-2 and TRBJ2-5, with D possibly being TRBD1 (6 bases). The CDR3 contains 14 residues. V lost 4 bases to trimming and J lost 2 bases, with 11 bases between them. Germline CDR1 is LGHNA and CDR2 is YNFKEQ. The CDR3 is CASSPLGHQETQYF. The CDR3 coding sequence is TGTGCCAGCAGCCCCCTGGGACATCAAGAGACCCAGTACTTC.

This clonotype was seen a single time. V usage is TRBV19 and J usage is TRBJ2-5, with 9 bases aligning to TRBD2. Germline V gene sequence: CDR1 LNHDA, CDR2 SQIVND (reference sequence). The ends lost 5 bases at V and 2 bases at J; junction bases unmatched: 9. The CDR3 sequence is 16 residues long. The CDR3 reads CASSPVRAGGQETQYF. As DNA, the CDR3 is TGTGCCAGTAGTCCCGTGAGGGCGGGAGGGCAAGAGACCCAGTACTTC.

This clonotype came up many times. The genes are TRBV27 and TRBJ2-5; D possibly corresponds to TRBD1 (7 bases). Germline V CDR1 and CDR2: MNHEY, SMNVEV (reference sequence). This CDR3 region has 14 residues. Trimming pared 5 bases from V and 4 bases from J, leaving 14 bases between. The CDR3 DNA sequence: TGTGCCAGCAGTGGATACAGGGGAGGAGAGACCCAGTACTTC. Protein sequence: CASSGYRGGETQYF.

This clonotype was seen repeatedly, ten times or more. The chain recombines TRBV24-1 with TRBJ2-2; 10 bases are shared with TRBD2. CDR3 length: 16 amino acids. V gave up 1 base and J gave up 3 bases; unmatched junction bases: 1. Germline values: CDR1 KGHDR, CDR2 SFDVKD. CDR3 coding DNA: TGTGCCACCAGTGATTTCCTAGCGGGAGACACCGGGGAGCTGTTTTTT. Translation gives CATSDFLAGDTGELFF.

The chain has TRBV7-9 and TRBJ2-3, with D possibly matching TRBD2 (6 bases). The CDR3 contains 14 residues. The V end was cut by 2 bases, the J end by 5 bases, with 11 bases between. Germline CDR1 SEHNR, CDR2 FQNEAQ (reference sequence). CDR3 coding DNA: TGTGCCAGCAGCTTAATCCGGGAGAAAGATACGCAGTATTTT. Amino acids: CASSLIREKDTQYF.

The chain is built from TRBV29-1 and TRBJ2-5, with D uncertain. CDR3 size: 9 residues. In germline, CDR1 is SQVTM, CDR2 ANQGSEA. The CDR3 region has the DNA TGCACCCTTAAAGAGACCCAGTACTTC. The encoded protein is CTLKETQYF.

This chain joins TRBV10-3 and TRBJ2-1; no firm D call. Trimming pared 0 bases from V and 8 bases from J, leaving 8 bases between. Germline V lookup: CDR1 ENHRY, CDR2 SYGVKD. The CDR3 has 13 amino acids. The CDR3 sequence is CAISESKFYEQFF. The CDR3 DNA reads as TGTGCCATCAGTGAGTCCAAGTTCTATGAGCAGTTCTTC.

This clonotype was found many times. The V and J genes are TRBV6-2 or TRBV6-3 and TRBJ2-1, with TRBD2 matching over 12 bases. This CDR3 is built from 16 residues. CDR1 is MNHEY, CDR2 SVGEGT, per germline. With 5 bases clipped from V and 0 bases from J, the junction kept 2 bases outside the gene matches. This chain's CDR3 is CASSTLAGGSYNEQFF. The DNA of the CDR3 is TGTGCCAGCAGTACACTAGCGGGAGGCTCCTACAATGAGCAGTTCTTC.

The rearrangement uses TRBV10-3 and TRBJ2-1; 10 nucleotides agree with TRBD2. The V gene's germline CDR1 is ENHRY and CDR2 SYGVKD. CDR3 length: 14 amino acids. V was pared by 7 bases and J by 3 bases, with 3 bases of the junction left unmatched. The CDR3, as DNA: TGTGCCATCAAGGGGACTAGCGACTACAATGAGCAGTTCTTC. This encodes CAIKGTSDYNEQFF.